This T cell receptor beta chain comes out of a study of cytomegalovirus exposure and HLA in healthy donors. The PCR contained 60 Vbeta and 13 Jbeta primers. The assay was immunoSEQ multiplex PCR, and TCRdb's table has in-frame clones only and misses some. The table shows more than 80,000 clones, with just over 70% occurring only once. Germline V CDR1 and CDR2: SGHNT, YENEEA. Trimming took 6 bases from V and 4 from J, leaving 7 bases between them. The CDR3 length is 12 residues. The genes are TRBV11-3 and TRBJ1-3; D is uncertain. Material: PBMCs. The sequence derives from a boy between 10 and 17 years old in good health and CMV-seronegative. The CDR3 bases are TGTGCCAGCAGGGGCGAGGGAAACACCATATATTTT. Translating it yields CASRGEGNTIYF.